This T cell receptor (beta chain) was sequenced for a study of CD8 T cells in Susac syndrome. About the study: Each patient with Susac syndrome, at the time of blood draw, was therapy-naive, on corticosteroids, or on intravenous immunoglobulin alone.

It was with random hexamers that 0.5 to 1 ug RNA was reverse transcribed. Amplification of the TCR beta CDR3 was carried out by immunoSEQ multiplex PCR, which spanned a total of 54 Vbeta and 13 Jbeta segments. TCRdb analysed the immunoSEQ multiplex PCR reads with MiXCR anew, one entry per CDR3 protein. Of about 170,000 distinct CDR3 sequences in the sample, 95% to 96% are singletons; the top ten hold roughly 0.12%. The clonotype originates from a human donor with Susac syndrome. Sequencing was performed on CD4+ T cells from PBMCs.

This CDR3 reads CASSLDRIAFSGANVLTF. In DNA form, the CDR3 reads TGTGCCAGCAGCTTAGACCGAATTGCTTTCTCTGGGGCCAACGTCCTGACTTTC. V is TRBV11-1 and J is TRBJ2-6, with D uncertain. V was shortened by 1 base and J by 0 bases, with 13 bases between the two germline ends. Germline lookup yields CDR1 SGHAT and CDR2 FQDESV (reference sequence). This CDR3 is 18 amino acids long.